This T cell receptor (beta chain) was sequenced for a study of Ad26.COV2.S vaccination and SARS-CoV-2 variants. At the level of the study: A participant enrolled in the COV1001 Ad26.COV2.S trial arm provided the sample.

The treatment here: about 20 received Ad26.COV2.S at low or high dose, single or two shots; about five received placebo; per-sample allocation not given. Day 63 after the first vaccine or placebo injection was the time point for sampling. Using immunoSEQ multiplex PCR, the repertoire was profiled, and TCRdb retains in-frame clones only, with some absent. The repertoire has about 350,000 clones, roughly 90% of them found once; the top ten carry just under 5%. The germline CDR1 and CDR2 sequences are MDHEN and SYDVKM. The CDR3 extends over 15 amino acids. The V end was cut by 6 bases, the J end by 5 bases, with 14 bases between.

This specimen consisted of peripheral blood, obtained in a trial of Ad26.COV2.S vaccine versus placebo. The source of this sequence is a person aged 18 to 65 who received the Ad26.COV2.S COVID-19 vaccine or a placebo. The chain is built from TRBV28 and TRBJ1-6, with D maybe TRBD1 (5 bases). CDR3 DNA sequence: TGTGCCAGCAGGGGGCCCCTCGGGCATAATTCACCCCTCCACTTT. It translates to CASRGPLGHNSPLHF.